These T cell receptor beta chains were read from a single sample in a study of blood T cell repertoires in COVID-19. The table came from immunoSEQ multiplex PCR; TCRdb's copy has only in-frame clones and leaves some out. This table holds about 210,000 clones, roughly 94% found once. Sequences were obtained from peripheral blood. These receptors were obtained from a man aged 30 to 45 with acute or convalescent COVID-19. Each CDR3 is given with its conserved first and last residue. Each record gives: D gene, clone size, J gene, V gene, CDR3 DNA, CDR3 protein. A D gene is named only where the DNA matches it firmly. Clone size is not always given. Where it is, it says once, few, many or a class for expanded clones.

d_call: .; clone_size: .; j_call: TRBJ1-1; v_call: TRBV29-1; cdr3_nt: TGCAGCTTCGGGACTCATCCCACTGAAGCTTTCTTT; cdr3_aa: CSFGTHPTEAFF
d_call: TRBD2; clone_size: .; j_call: TRBJ2-1; v_call: TRBV7-9; cdr3_nt: TGTGCCACCGAGACTAGCGGGCGATACAATGAGCAGTTCTTC; cdr3_aa: CATETSGRYNEQFF
d_call: TRBD2; clone_size: .; j_call: TRBJ2-3; v_call: TRBV20-1; cdr3_nt: TGCAGTGCTAGTTTGAGCGGGAGACCAGATACGCAGTATTTT; cdr3_aa: CSASLSGRPDTQYF
d_call: TRBD2; clone_size: .; j_call: TRBJ2-1; v_call: TRBV28; cdr3_nt: TGTGCCAGCAGTCCGTATAGCGGGAGCTCCTACAATGAGCAGTTCTTC; cdr3_aa: CASSPYSGSSYNEQFF
d_call: .; clone_size: .; j_call: TRBJ2-5; v_call: TRBV7-9; cdr3_nt: TGTGCCAGCAGCTTATCGAACAGGCTTCAAGAGACCCAGTACTTC; cdr3_aa: CASSLSNRLQETQYF
d_call: TRBD2; clone_size: .; j_call: TRBJ2-3; v_call: TRBV5-1; cdr3_nt: TGCGCCAGCAGCTTGGCCGATGCGGGGGGGCCCCGAGCAGATACGCAGTATTTT; cdr3_aa: CASSLADAGGPRADTQYF
d_call: TRBD2; clone_size: .; j_call: TRBJ2-3; v_call: TRBV4-1; cdr3_nt: TGCGCCAGCAGCCTTAACCCTAGCGGAAGCACAGATACGCAGTATTTT; cdr3_aa: CASSLNPSGSTDTQYF
d_call: .; clone_size: .; j_call: TRBJ1-1; v_call: TRBV6-5; cdr3_nt: TGTGCCAGCAGGATAAGAGACACTGAAGCTTTCTTT; cdr3_aa: CASRIRDTEAFF
d_call: .; clone_size: .; j_call: TRBJ1-5; v_call: TRBV2; cdr3_nt: TGTGCCAGCAGCCAAGAAGGGGCCAATCAGCCCCAGCATTTT; cdr3_aa: CASSQEGANQPQHF
d_call: TRBD1; clone_size: once; j_call: TRBJ2-7; v_call: TRBV3-1/TRBV3-2; cdr3_nt: TGTGCCAGCAGCCAAGGGCCGGGACAGGGGGAAGAGCAGTACTTC; cdr3_aa: CASSQGPGQGEEQYF
d_call: TRBD2; clone_size: once; j_call: TRBJ2-1; v_call: TRBV7-9; cdr3_nt: TGTGCCAGCAGCTCCCGGTGGACTAGCGGGAGTAATGAGCAGTTCTTC; cdr3_aa: CASSSRWTSGSNEQFF
d_call: TRBD1; clone_size: .; j_call: TRBJ2-2; v_call: TRBV5-5; cdr3_nt: TGTGCCAGCAGGTCTCCGGGACAGGGGAACACCGGGGAGCTGTTTTTT; cdr3_aa: CASRSPGQGNTGELFF
d_call: .; clone_size: .; j_call: TRBJ2-7; v_call: TRBV6-6; cdr3_nt: TGTGCCAGCTCACCCACAGGGTACGAGCAGTACTTC; cdr3_aa: CASSPTGYEQYF
d_call: .; clone_size: once; j_call: TRBJ2-3; v_call: TRBV29-1; cdr3_nt: TGCAGCGTTGCCCACCAGGATACGCAGTATTTT; cdr3_aa: CSVAHQDTQYF
d_call: .; clone_size: .; j_call: TRBJ2-3; v_call: TRBV5-5; cdr3_nt: TGTGCCAGCAGCTTGTGGGGCCGCCCCAACACAGATACGCAGTATTTT; cdr3_aa: CASSLWGRPNTDTQYF
d_call: TRBD1; clone_size: .; j_call: TRBJ1-1; v_call: TRBV28; cdr3_nt: TGTGCCAGCTACTCCTTCGATGGACAGGGGGCGTTCTTATCGAGGACTGAAGCTTTCTTT; cdr3_aa: CASYSFDGQGAFLSRTEAFF
d_call: TRBD2; clone_size: .; j_call: TRBJ2-1; v_call: TRBV5-1; cdr3_nt: TGCGCCAGCAGCTCCAAGACTAGCGGCCTCTACAATGAGCAGTTCTTC; cdr3_aa: CASSSKTSGLYNEQFF
d_call: TRBD2; clone_size: .; j_call: TRBJ2-3; v_call: TRBV28; cdr3_nt: TGTGCCAGCAGCCCTCTCTCTAGCGGGGGAAAAGATACGCAGTATTTT; cdr3_aa: CASSPLSSGGKDTQYF
d_call: TRBD2; clone_size: .; j_call: TRBJ2-7; v_call: TRBV9; cdr3_nt: TGTGCCAGCAGCTCCCGAGGCGCTAGCGGGTACGAGCAGTACTTC; cdr3_aa: CASSSRGASGYEQYF
d_call: TRBD1; clone_size: .; j_call: TRBJ1-2; v_call: TRBV5-1; cdr3_nt: TGCGCCAGCAGCTCTACCCAGACAGGGGGCTATGGCTACACCTTC; cdr3_aa: CASSSTQTGGYGYTF
d_call: TRBD1; clone_size: .; j_call: TRBJ1-3; v_call: TRBV2; cdr3_nt: TGTGCCAGCAGTCCGGACAGGGCAATTGGAAACACCATATATTTT; cdr3_aa: CASSPDRAIGNTIYF
d_call: TRBD2; clone_size: .; j_call: TRBJ2-1; v_call: TRBV18; cdr3_nt: TGTGCCAGCTCACCGATAGCGGGAGGGCCGAATGAGCAGTTCTTC; cdr3_aa: CASSPIAGGPNEQFF
d_call: TRBD1; clone_size: .; j_call: TRBJ2-1; v_call: TRBV18; cdr3_nt: TGTGCCAGCTCACCGGACAGGGTGGTTTTGGGGCACAATGAGCAGTTCTTC; cdr3_aa: CASSPDRVVLGHNEQFF
d_call: .; clone_size: .; j_call: TRBJ2-2; v_call: TRBV30; cdr3_nt: TGTGCCTGGAGTCCCCATTCCGGGGAGCTGTTTTTT; cdr3_aa: CAWSPHSGELFF
d_call: TRBD1; clone_size: many; j_call: TRBJ2-1; v_call: TRBV5-1; cdr3_nt: TGCGCCAGCAGCTGGACAGGGACGTCTTTTCTTTACAATGAGCAGTTCTTC; cdr3_aa: CASSWTGTSFLYNEQFF
d_call: .; clone_size: .; j_call: TRBJ1-1; v_call: TRBV9; cdr3_nt: TGTGCCAGCAGCGTGGTACAGTACACTGAAGCTTTCTTT; cdr3_aa: CASSVVQYTEAFF
d_call: .; clone_size: .; j_call: TRBJ2-1; v_call: TRBV4-1; cdr3_nt: TGCGCCAGCAGCCATTATGTAGGGGGTAGCTACAATGAGCAGTTCTTC; cdr3_aa: CASSHYVGGSYNEQFF
d_call: .; clone_size: few; j_call: TRBJ1-2; v_call: TRBV6-6; cdr3_nt: TGTGCCAGCATGGACAGTTTGTATGGCTACACCTTC; cdr3_aa: CASMDSLYGYTF
d_call: TRBD1; clone_size: .; j_call: TRBJ1-3; v_call: TRBV10-3; cdr3_nt: TGTGCCATCAGTCAGGGGGCGATTGGAAACACCATATATTTT; cdr3_aa: CAISQGAIGNTIYF
d_call: TRBD1; clone_size: .; j_call: TRBJ1-1; v_call: TRBV28; cdr3_nt: TGTGCCAGCAGGGGGACAGGTTACACTGAAGCTTTCTTT; cdr3_aa: CASRGTGYTEAFF
d_call: TRBD1; clone_size: .; j_call: TRBJ1-2; v_call: TRBV7-9; cdr3_nt: TGTGCCAGCAGCTTAGATCGGTCAGGGGGCTACGGCTACACCTTC; cdr3_aa: CASSLDRSGGYGYTF
d_call: .; clone_size: .; j_call: TRBJ1-5; v_call: TRBV21-1; cdr3_nt: TGTGCCAGCAGCACAAGAACCGGGACAGGGGATCAGCCCCAGCATTTT; cdr3_aa: CASSTRTGTGDQPQHF
d_call: .; clone_size: .; j_call: TRBJ1-5; v_call: TRBV6-5; cdr3_nt: TGTGCCAGCAGTATCGGACAGAGTCATCAGCCCCAGCATTTT; cdr3_aa: CASSIGQSHQPQHF
d_call: TRBD1; clone_size: .; j_call: TRBJ2-1; v_call: TRBV11-3; cdr3_nt: TGTGCCAGCAGCCCAAACCGGGACAGGGGAAATGAGCAGTTCTTC; cdr3_aa: CASSPNRDRGNEQFF
d_call: .; clone_size: few; j_call: TRBJ1-5; v_call: TRBV18; cdr3_nt: TGTGCCAGCTCCCTGCGGGCCAATCAGCCCCAGCATTTT; cdr3_aa: CASSLRANQPQHF
d_call: .; clone_size: .; j_call: TRBJ1-3; v_call: TRBV18; cdr3_nt: TGTGCCAGCTCACCAAGCCTCACAGGGTCTGGAAACACCATATATTTT; cdr3_aa: CASSPSLTGSGNTIYF
d_call: TRBD2; clone_size: .; j_call: TRBJ2-1; v_call: TRBV7-9; cdr3_nt: TGTGCCAGCAGCTTCGTTAGCGGGAGTGGCTTTGAGCAGTTCTTC; cdr3_aa: CASSFVSGSGFEQFF
d_call: .; clone_size: .; j_call: TRBJ2-7; v_call: TRBV5-1; cdr3_nt: TGCGCCAGCAGGCCCGAGGGCTACGAGCAGTACTTC; cdr3_aa: CASRPEGYEQYF
d_call: TRBD2; clone_size: .; j_call: TRBJ2-3; v_call: TRBV5-1; cdr3_nt: TGCGCCAGCGGAAGAGTAGCGGGGAGCACAGATACGCAGTATTTT; cdr3_aa: CASGRVAGSTDTQYF
d_call: .; clone_size: .; j_call: TRBJ1-2; v_call: TRBV28; cdr3_nt: TGTGCCAGCAGTTTAGTCAGGGATGGCTACACCTTC; cdr3_aa: CASSLVRDGYTF
d_call: .; clone_size: few; j_call: TRBJ2-7; v_call: TRBV19; cdr3_nt: TGTGCCAGTAGTTCCGGACTCGACTACGAGCAGTACTTC; cdr3_aa: CASSSGLDYEQYF
d_call: .; clone_size: once; j_call: TRBJ2-5; v_call: TRBV21-1; cdr3_nt: TGTGCCAGCAGCACCCTAAAACAGAAAATGGTGGAGACCCAGTACTTC; cdr3_aa: CASSTLKQKMVETQYF